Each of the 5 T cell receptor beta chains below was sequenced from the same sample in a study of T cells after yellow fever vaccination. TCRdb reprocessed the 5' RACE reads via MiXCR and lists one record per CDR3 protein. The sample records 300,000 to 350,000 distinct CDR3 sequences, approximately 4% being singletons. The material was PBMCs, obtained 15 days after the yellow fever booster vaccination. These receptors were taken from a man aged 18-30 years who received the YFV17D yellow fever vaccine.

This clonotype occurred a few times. CDR3 DNA: TGTGCCAGCAGCCAAGATCCGGTCATGAACTCCTACGAGCAGTACTTC. Its translation is CASSQDPVMNSYEQYF. The chain has TRBV4-2 and TRBJ2-7; D unresolved. Trimming removed 0 bases from V and 0 bases from J, with 12 bases in between. The CDR3 is 16 residues long. In germline, CDR1 is LGHNA, CDR2 YNFKEQ.

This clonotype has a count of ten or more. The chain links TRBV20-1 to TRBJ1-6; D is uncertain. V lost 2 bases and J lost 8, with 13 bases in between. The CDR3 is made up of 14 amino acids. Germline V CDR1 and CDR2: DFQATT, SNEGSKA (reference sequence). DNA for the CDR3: TGCAGTGCTAGACCCGTTGACGGATATTCACCCCTCCACTTT. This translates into CSARPVDGYSPLHF.

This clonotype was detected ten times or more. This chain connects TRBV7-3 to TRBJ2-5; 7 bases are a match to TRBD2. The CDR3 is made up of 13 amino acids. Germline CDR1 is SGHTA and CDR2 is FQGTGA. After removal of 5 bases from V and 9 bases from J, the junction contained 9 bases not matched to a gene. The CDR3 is CASSAGDRKSQYF. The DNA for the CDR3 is TGTGCCAGCAGCGCGGGGGACCGCAAGTCCCAGTACTTC. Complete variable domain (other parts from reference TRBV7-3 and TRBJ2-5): GAGVSQTPSNKVTEKGKYVELRCDPISGHTALYWYRQSLGQGPEFLIYFQGTGAADDSGLPNDRFFAVRPEGSVSTLKIQRTERGDSAVYLCASSAGDRKSQYFGPGTRLLVL.

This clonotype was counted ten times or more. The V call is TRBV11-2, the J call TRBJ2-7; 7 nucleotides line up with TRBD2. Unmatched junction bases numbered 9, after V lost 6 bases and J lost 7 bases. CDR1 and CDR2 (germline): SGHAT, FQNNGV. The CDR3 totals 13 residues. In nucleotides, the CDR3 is TGTGCCAGCAGGAGGACTAGTGGAAGGGAGCAGTACGTC. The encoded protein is CASRRTSGREQYV.

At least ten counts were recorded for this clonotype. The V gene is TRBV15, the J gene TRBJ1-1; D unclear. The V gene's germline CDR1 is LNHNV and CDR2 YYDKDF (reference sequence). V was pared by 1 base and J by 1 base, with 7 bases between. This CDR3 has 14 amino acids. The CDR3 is CATSRAGRNTEAFF. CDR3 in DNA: TGTGCCACCAGCAGAGCGGGAAGGAACACTGAAGCTTTCTTT.